This T cell receptor beta chain came from a study of chemoradiotherapy in HPV16-positive cancers. Study conclusions and caveats: Non-HPV-specific T cells did not expand in tumors during treatment, whereas candidate HPV-specific clones and E7-related motifs did.

The V end lost 1 base, the J end lost 4 bases, and 14 bases lay between the germline ends. The CDR3 contains 16 residues. Germline V CDR1 and CDR2: KGHSY, FQNENV. The data were produced by immunoSEQ multiplex PCR, yet TCRdb's version contains in-frame clones alone and is incomplete. The sample records roughly 5,200 clones, roughly four fifths being singletons. Notes on this clone: Its antigen is unidentified.

The source is a human donor with HPV-associated anogenital cancer. Sampling was performed from a patient who underwent chemoradiotherapy. This rearrangement joins TRBV16 to TRBJ1-5; D is possibly TRBD1 (6 bases). The CDR3 DNA sequence: TGTGCCAGCAGCCAATTCAGGGGCCAGGTGAATCAGCCCCAGCATTTT. It specifies CASSQFRGQVNQPQHF.